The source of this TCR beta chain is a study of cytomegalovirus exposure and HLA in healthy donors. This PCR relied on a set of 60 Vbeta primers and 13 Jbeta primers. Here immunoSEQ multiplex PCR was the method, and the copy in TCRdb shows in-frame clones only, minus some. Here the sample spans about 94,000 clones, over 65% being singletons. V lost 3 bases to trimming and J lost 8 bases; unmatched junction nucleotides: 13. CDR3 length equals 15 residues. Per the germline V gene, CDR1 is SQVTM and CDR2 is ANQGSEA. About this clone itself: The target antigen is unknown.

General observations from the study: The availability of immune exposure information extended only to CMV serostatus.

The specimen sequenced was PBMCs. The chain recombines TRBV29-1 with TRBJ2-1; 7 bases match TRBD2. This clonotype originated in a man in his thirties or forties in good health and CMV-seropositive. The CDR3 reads CSVDPRTRGIDEQFF. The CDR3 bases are TGCAGCGTTGACCCCAGGACTAGGGGTATTGATGAGCAGTTCTTC.